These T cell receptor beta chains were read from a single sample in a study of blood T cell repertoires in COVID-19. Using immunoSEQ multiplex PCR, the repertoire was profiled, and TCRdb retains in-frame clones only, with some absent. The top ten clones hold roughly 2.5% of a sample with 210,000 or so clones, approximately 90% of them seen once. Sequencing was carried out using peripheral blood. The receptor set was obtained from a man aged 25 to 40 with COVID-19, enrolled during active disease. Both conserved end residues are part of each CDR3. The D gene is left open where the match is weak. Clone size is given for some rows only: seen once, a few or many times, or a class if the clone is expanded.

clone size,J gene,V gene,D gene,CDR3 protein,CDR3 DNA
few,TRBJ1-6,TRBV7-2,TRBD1,CASSWTGYNSPLHF,TGTGCCAGCAGCTGGACAGGGTATAATTCACCCCTCCACTTT
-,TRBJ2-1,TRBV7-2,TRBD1,CASSSLRTGNEQFF,TGTGCCAGCAGCTCCCTAAGGACAGGGAATGAGCAGTTCTTC
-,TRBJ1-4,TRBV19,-,CASSHGRGNEKLFF,TGTGCCAGTAGTCACGGGAGGGGTAATGAAAAACTGTTTTTT
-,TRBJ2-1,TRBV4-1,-,CASSPRAHRGEQFF,TGCGCCAGCAGCCCTCGGGCCCACCGGGGTGAGCAGTTCTTC
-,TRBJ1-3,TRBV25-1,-,CASSESGDPVIGNTIYF,TGTGCCAGCAGTGAATCGGGGGACCCAGTGATCGGAAACACCATATATTTT
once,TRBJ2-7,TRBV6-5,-,CASSYSIRGYEQYF,TGTGCCAGCAGTTACTCGATACGGGGTTACGAGCAGTACTTC
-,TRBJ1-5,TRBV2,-,CASSEDRHQPQHF,TGTGCCAGCAGCGAGGACAGACATCAGCCCCAGCATTTT
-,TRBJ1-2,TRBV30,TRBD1,CAWGGQVGYTF,TGTGCCTGGGGAGGACAGGTCGGCTACACCTTC
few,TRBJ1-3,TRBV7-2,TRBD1,CASSLNRGYDTIYF,TGTGCCAGCAGCTTAAACAGGGGGTATGACACCATATATTTT
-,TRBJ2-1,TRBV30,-,CAWNSYNEQFF,TGTGCCTGGAACAGTTACAATGAGCAGTTCTTC
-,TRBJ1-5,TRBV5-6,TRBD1,CASSSVEGAGQPQHF,TGTGCCAGCAGCTCGGTCGAGGGGGCAGGGCAGCCCCAGCATTTT
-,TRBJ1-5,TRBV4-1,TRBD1,CASSQDLDRAQPQHF,TGCGCCAGCAGCCAAGATTTGGACAGGGCTCAGCCCCAGCATTTT
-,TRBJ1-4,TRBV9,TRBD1,CASSVDRGKLFF,TGTGCCAGCAGCGTAGACAGGGGAAAACTGTTTTTT
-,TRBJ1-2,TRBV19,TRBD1,CASSALGQINYGYTF,TGTGCCAGTAGTGCCCTGGGACAGATTAACTATGGCTACACCTTC
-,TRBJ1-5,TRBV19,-,CASSIGARGFEQPQHF,TGTGCCAGTAGTATAGGAGCCCGGGGGTTCGAGCAGCCCCAGCATTTT
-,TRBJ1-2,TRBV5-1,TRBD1,CASSLAGQGDYGYTF,TGCGCCAGCAGCTTGGCGGGGCAGGGGGACTATGGCTACACCTTC
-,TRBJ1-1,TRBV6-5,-,CASSYQEAALTEAFF,TGTGCCAGCAGTTACCAAGAGGCAGCCCTCACTGAAGCTTTCTTT
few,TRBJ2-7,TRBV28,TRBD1,CASSRRGLTPYEQYF,TGTGCCAGCAGTCGCAGGGGGCTAACCCCCTACGAGCAGTACTTC
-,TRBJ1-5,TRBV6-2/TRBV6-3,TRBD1,CASSYIAGGAPGQPQHF,TGTGCCAGCAGTTACATCGCAGGGGGCGCCCCGGGTCAGCCCCAGCATTTT
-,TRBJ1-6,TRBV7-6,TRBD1,CASSPETGGSSPLHF,TGTGCCAGCAGCCCGGAGACAGGGGGATCCTCACCCCTCCACTTT
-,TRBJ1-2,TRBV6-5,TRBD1,CASRARQGVSGYTF,TGTGCCAGCAGGGCTCGACAGGGGGTGAGCGGCTACACCTTC
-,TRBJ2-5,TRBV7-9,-,CASSLTRGPKETQYF,TGTGCCAGCAGCTTAACCAGGGGCCCTAAAGAGACCCAGTACTTC
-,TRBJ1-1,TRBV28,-,CASSLPYRDVNTEAFF,TGTGCCAGCAGTTTGCCCTACAGGGACGTGAACACTGAAGCTTTCTTT
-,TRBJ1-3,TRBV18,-,CASSPNSHSSGNTIYF,TGTGCCAGCTCACCAAACTCTCACAGCTCTGGAAACACCATATATTTT
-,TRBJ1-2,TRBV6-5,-,CASSYERAGLGYTF,TGTGCCAGCAGTTACGAAAGGGCAGGGCTGGGCTACACCTTC
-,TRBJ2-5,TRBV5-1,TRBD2,CASSIGVAGGRETQYF,TGCGCCAGCAGCATAGGGGTAGCGGGGGGGCGAGAGACCCAGTACTTC
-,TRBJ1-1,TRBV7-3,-,CASSLIQTGNTEAFF,TGTGCCAGCAGCTTAATCCAAACAGGGAACACTGAAGCTTTCTTT
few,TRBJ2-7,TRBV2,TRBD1,CASTPGQGGEQYF,TGTGCCAGCACTCCGGGACAGGGTGGGGAGCAGTACTTC
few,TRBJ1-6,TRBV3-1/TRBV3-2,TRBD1,CASSKGQGNNSPLHF,TGTGCCAGCAGCAAGGGACAGGGGAATAATTCACCCCTCCACTTT
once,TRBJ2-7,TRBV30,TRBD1,CAWSQQGARHEQYF,TGTGCCTGGAGCCAGCAGGGGGCACGCCACGAGCAGTACTTC
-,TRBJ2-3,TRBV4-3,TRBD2,CASSQVTSGTDTQYF,TGCGCCAGCAGCCAAGTGACTAGCGGCACAGATACGCAGTATTTT
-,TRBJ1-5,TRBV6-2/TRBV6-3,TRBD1,CASSVDRGFQPQHF,TGTGCCAGCAGTGTGGACAGGGGGTTTCAGCCCCAGCATTTT
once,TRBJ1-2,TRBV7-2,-,CASSSFLQGGYTF,TGTGCCAGCAGCTCGTTCTTGCAGGGTGGCTACACCTTC
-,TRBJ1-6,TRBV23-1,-,CASSQPSRGARNSPLHF,TGCGCCAGCAGTCAACCTTCTCGGGGGGCCCGGAATTCACCCCTCCACTTT
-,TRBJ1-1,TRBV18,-,CASSPFKGGDTEAFF,TGTGCCAGCTCACCATTTAAGGGAGGCGACACTGAAGCTTTCTTT
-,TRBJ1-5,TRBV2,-,CASRIDRRNQPQHF,TGTGCCAGCAGGATTGACAGGAGAAATCAGCCCCAGCATTTT
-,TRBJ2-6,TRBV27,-,CASSSNSGANVLTF,TGTGCCAGCAGTTCCAACTCTGGGGCCAACGTCCTGACTTTC
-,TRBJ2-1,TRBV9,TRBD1,CASSVQGVGQGSLNYNEQFF,TGTGCCAGCAGCGTCCAGGGAGTGGGACAGGGGTCCCTTAATTACAATGAGCAGTTCTTC
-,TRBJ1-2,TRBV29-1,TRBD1,CSVPGQGAEGYTF,TGCAGCGTTCCGGGACAGGGGGCGGAGGGCTACACCTTC
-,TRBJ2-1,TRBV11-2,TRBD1,CASSLDWNRGHLEQFF,TGTGCCAGCAGCTTAGATTGGAACAGGGGGCATCTTGAGCAGTTCTTC
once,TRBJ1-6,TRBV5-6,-,CASSPGSMGGSPLHF,TGTGCCAGCAGCCCAGGGTCTATGGGGGGTTCACCCCTCCACTTT
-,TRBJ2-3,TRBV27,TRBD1,CASSPTGPPDTQYF,TGTGCCAGCAGCCCGACAGGGCCCCCAGATACGCAGTATTTT
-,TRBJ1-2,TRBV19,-,CASSIAIGGVDYGYTF,TGTGCCAGTAGTATAGCGATCGGGGGAGTCGACTATGGCTACACCTTC
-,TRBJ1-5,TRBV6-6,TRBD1,CASSSGTALNQPQHF,TGTGCCAGCAGCTCCGGGACAGCTCTCAATCAGCCCCAGCATTTT
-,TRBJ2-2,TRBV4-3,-,CASSQVGRNGELFF,TGCGCCAGCAGCCAAGTAGGCAGGAACGGGGAGCTGTTTTTT
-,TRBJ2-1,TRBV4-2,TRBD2,CASSQERTSGRFSNEQFF,TGTGCCAGCAGCCAAGAGAGGACTAGCGGGAGATTTTCCAATGAGCAGTTCTTC
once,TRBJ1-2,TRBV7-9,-,CASSLAGLNYGYTF,TGTGCCAGCAGCTTAGCTGGGCTTAACTATGGCTACACCTTC
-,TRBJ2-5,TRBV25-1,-,CASSERRGQETQYF,TGTGCCAGCAGTGAACGGCGGGGACAAGAGACCCAGTACTTC
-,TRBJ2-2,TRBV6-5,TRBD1,CASKEDRSTGELFF,TGTGCCAGTAAAGAGGACAGGAGCACCGGGGAGCTGTTTTTT
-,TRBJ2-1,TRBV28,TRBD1,CASSLYTGTGAYNEQFF,TGTGCCAGCAGTTTATATACCGGGACAGGGGCCTACAATGAGCAGTTCTTC
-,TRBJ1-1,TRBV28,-,CASSPSPGYINTEAFF,TGTGCCAGCAGCCCCTCCCCAGGGTACATTAACACTGAAGCTTTCTTT
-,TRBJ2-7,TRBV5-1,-,CASSSSDSPFSYEQYF,TGCGCCAGCAGCTCGTCGGACTCGCCGTTCTCCTACGAGCAGTACTTC
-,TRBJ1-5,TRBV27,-,CASSLSMAGRYSNQPQHF,TGTGCCAGCAGTTTATCGATGGCAGGGAGGTATAGCAATCAGCCCCAGCATTTT
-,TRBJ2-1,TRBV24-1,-,CATSELSTVYNEQFF,TGTGCCACCAGTGAATTATCGACAGTCTACAATGAGCAGTTCTTC
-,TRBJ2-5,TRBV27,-,CATGTQEQETQYF,TGTGCCACCGGGACTCAGGAACAAGAGACCCAGTACTTC